This TCR beta chain appears in the sequencing data of a study of CD8+ T cells in alopecia areata. CDR1 and CDR2 from the germline V gene are SGHAT and FQNNGV. The trim removed 1 base at V and 3 bases at J, leaving 3 bases unmatched. This CDR3 is built from 14 residues. RNA extraction was followed by reverse transcription into cDNA, which acted as the sequencing template. Libraries were prepared by immunoSEQ multiplex PCR; TCRdb keeps only in-frame clonotypes and omits some of them. This sample has 200,000 to 250,000 clones, with roughly two fifths found just once. The treatment: oral pan-JAK inhibitor, 5-10 mg twice daily. Study-level results: Compared with normal scalp, lesional scalp had higher clonality and more expanded CD8+ clones. Having just one nonresponder leaves the connection between baseline CD8+ expansion and response unresolved. Among the 100 top clones, expanded CD8+ clones, like scalp clonality, were significantly decreased by tofacitinib.

As for this clone: The antigen remains undetermined.

Sample: CD4+ T cells sorted from blood, taken at approximately week 31, from a patient treated with tofacitinib. The V gene is TRBV11-2, the J gene TRBJ2-7; TRBD1 matches at 7 bases. The TCR was taken from a human donor with alopecia areata. CDR3 in amino acids: CASSLGRQGYEQYF. The CDR3 DNA is TGTGCCAGCAGCTTAGGTCGACAGGGCTACGAGCAGTACTTC.